Listed below are T cell receptor beta chains from one sample, sequenced in a study. MiXCR, run by TCRdb on the 5' RACE reads, gives a single entry per CDR3 protein. The top ten hold roughly 2.1% of the sample, which has 55,000 to 75,000 distinct CDR3 sequences, 25% to 30% seen once. The sequenced sample consisted of tumor-infiltrating naive CD4+ T cells sorted from the breast tumor. The receptor set was obtained from a female donor with breast cancer. Both conserved end residues are part of each CDR3. The D gene is left open where the match is weak. Clone size appears in some rows only: once, few, many, or a class for an expanded clone.

D gene: TRBD2
clone size: medium-sized
J gene: TRBJ2-5
V gene: TRBV11-2
CDR3 DNA: TGTGCCAGCAGCTTGAGCGGGGGTCAAGAGACCCAGTACTTC
CDR3 protein: CASSLSGGQETQYF

D gene: TRBD2
clone size: few
J gene: TRBJ2-4
V gene: TRBV6-2/TRBV6-3
CDR3 DNA: TGTGCCAGCAGGCCACTAGCGGGAGAAGGTTTTAACATTCAGTACTTC
CDR3 protein: CASRPLAGEGFNIQYF

D gene: TRBD2
clone size: few
J gene: TRBJ2-7
V gene: TRBV4-1
CDR3 DNA: TGCGCCAGCAGCCGTCAGCGGGAGAATTACGAGCAGTACTTC
CDR3 protein: CASSRQRENYEQYF

D gene: .
clone size: .
J gene: TRBJ2-2
V gene: TRBV6-6
CDR3 DNA: TGTGCCGGTCGTAGGACCGGGGAGCTGTTTTTT
CDR3 protein: CAGRRTGELFF

D gene: TRBD2
clone size: .
J gene: TRBJ2-7
V gene: TRBV5-1
CDR3 DNA: TGCGCCAGCAGCTTTAGTACTAGCGGGACCTACAAGCAGTACTTC
CDR3 protein: CASSFSTSGTYKQYF

D gene: TRBD2
clone size: .
J gene: TRBJ2-7
V gene: TRBV29-1
CDR3 DNA: TGCAGCGTTGGTTGGAGCGGGAGGGCCAACGAGCAGTACTTC
CDR3 protein: CSVGWSGRANEQYF

D gene: TRBD2
clone size: .
J gene: TRBJ2-7
V gene: TRBV28
CDR3 DNA: TGTGCCAGCAGGGGGGATAGCGGGAGTCGGCTGCGCCAGTACTTC
CDR3 protein: CASRGDSGSRLRQYF

D gene: .
clone size: few
J gene: TRBJ2-2
V gene: TRBV19
CDR3 DNA: TGTGCCAGTAGTCCGGTGGGTCTGGCCGGGGAGCTGTTTTTT
CDR3 protein: CASSPVGLAGELFF

D gene: .
clone size: .
J gene: TRBJ1-1
V gene: TRBV20-1
CDR3 DNA: TGCAGTGCCAATACAGAGAACACTGAAGCTTTCTTT
CDR3 protein: CSANTENTEAFF

D gene: .
clone size: many
J gene: TRBJ2-5
V gene: TRBV9
CDR3 DNA: TGTGCCAGCAGCATCAGAGGGGACATCCAAGAGACCCAGTACTTC
CDR3 protein: CASSIRGDIQETQYF

D gene: .
clone size: few
J gene: TRBJ1-1
V gene: TRBV19
CDR3 DNA: TGTGCCAGTAGTGGGGAGTACACTGAAGCTTTCTTT
CDR3 protein: CASSGEYTEAFF

D gene: TRBD1
clone size: .
J gene: TRBJ1-1
V gene: TRBV2
CDR3 DNA: TGTGCCAGCAGTAGGCAGACAGGGGAAGCTTTCTTT
CDR3 protein: CASSRQTGEAFF

D gene: TRBD2
clone size: medium-sized
J gene: TRBJ2-1
V gene: TRBV9
CDR3 DNA: TGTGCCAGCAGCGTGGGTCCGGGACTAGCGGGAGGGCTCTCCTACAATGAGCAGTTCTTC
CDR3 protein: CASSVGPGLAGGLSYNEQFF

D gene: TRBD1
clone size: .
J gene: TRBJ1-5
V gene: TRBV6-1
CDR3 DNA: TGTACCAGCAGTGAAGGGACAGCTATACAGCCCCAGCATTTT
CDR3 protein: CTSSEGTAIQPQHF

D gene: .
clone size: few
J gene: TRBJ2-7
V gene: TRBV6-2/TRBV6-3
CDR3 DNA: TGTGCCAGCAGTTTCAGCGGGCGGACCTACGAGCAGTACTTC
CDR3 protein: CASSFSGRTYEQYF

D gene: TRBD2
clone size: .
J gene: TRBJ2-5
V gene: TRBV7-2
CDR3 DNA: TGTGCCAGCAGCGTCCAGCGGGGGGGAGAGACCCAGTACTTC
CDR3 protein: CASSVQRGGETQYF

D gene: TRBD2
clone size: .
J gene: TRBJ2-6
V gene: TRBV5-1
CDR3 DNA: TGCGCCACCGCCACGGGAGGGAGCTCTGGGGCCAACGTCCTGACTTTC
CDR3 protein: CATATGGSSGANVLTF

D gene: TRBD1
clone size: .
J gene: TRBJ1-2
V gene: TRBV20-1
CDR3 DNA: TGCAGTGCTAGAGACGGAGGGGGCCCAGCTGGCTACACCTTC
CDR3 protein: CSARDGGGPAGYTF

D gene: .
clone size: .
J gene: TRBJ1-5
V gene: TRBV20-1
CDR3 DNA: TGCAGTGCTGGAGATCTCCAGGGCAATCAGCCCCAGCATTTT
CDR3 protein: CSAGDLQGNQPQHF

D gene: .
clone size: .
J gene: TRBJ2-7
V gene: TRBV7-3
CDR3 DNA: TGTGCCAGCAGCTCTATTCCAGGAGGCGAGCAGTACTTC
CDR3 protein: CASSSIPGGEQYF

D gene: .
clone size: .
J gene: TRBJ1-1
V gene: TRBV7-9
CDR3 DNA: TGTGCCAGCAGCTTAACCCCGGTAACTGAAGCTTTCTTT
CDR3 protein: CASSLTPVTEAFF

D gene: .
clone size: .
J gene: TRBJ2-4
V gene: TRBV15
CDR3 DNA: TGTGCCACCAGCAGGCTGCAACACCCTACGGCCAAAAACATTCAGTACTTC
CDR3 protein: CATSRLQHPTAKNIQYF

D gene: .
clone size: many
J gene: TRBJ1-5
V gene: TRBV20-1
CDR3 DNA: TGCAGTGCTAGAGATGGGGGGGCTTGGAATCAGCCCCAGCATTTT
CDR3 protein: CSARDGGAWNQPQHF

D gene: .
clone size: .
J gene: TRBJ2-3
V gene: TRBV10-2
CDR3 DNA: TGCGCCACCGCTCTCGTAGATACGCAGTATTTT
CDR3 protein: CATALVDTQYF

D gene: .
clone size: few
J gene: TRBJ2-5
V gene: TRBV15
CDR3 DNA: TGTGCCACCAGCAGAGATGAGGAGACCCAGTACTTC
CDR3 protein: CATSRDEETQYF

D gene: .
clone size: few
J gene: TRBJ2-1
V gene: TRBV4-1
CDR3 DNA: TGCGCCAGCAGCCAAAAGGAGTTGGCCGAGCAGTTCTTC
CDR3 protein: CASSQKELAEQFF

D gene: .
clone size: few
J gene: TRBJ2-1
V gene: TRBV20-1
CDR3 DNA: TGCAGTGCTAGTGTTGGGGTATACAATGAGCAGTTCTTC
CDR3 protein: CSASVGVYNEQFF

D gene: .
clone size: .
J gene: TRBJ2-6
V gene: TRBV7-3
CDR3 DNA: TGTGCCAGCAGCCCCGGACAGTCCTCTGGGGCCAACGTCCTGACTTTC
CDR3 protein: CASSPGQSSGANVLTF

D gene: TRBD2
clone size: few
J gene: TRBJ2-1
V gene: TRBV20-1
CDR3 DNA: TGCAGTGCCTGCCCTTGGCGGGAGGAGTTCGGTGAGCAGTTCTTC
CDR3 protein: CSACPWREEFGEQFF

D gene: .
clone size: few
J gene: TRBJ2-4
V gene: TRBV5-1
CDR3 DNA: TGCGCCAGCAGCTTGGGTGGAGGGGAAGACATTCAGTACTTC
CDR3 protein: CASSLGGGEDIQYF

D gene: TRBD1
clone size: .
J gene: TRBJ2-2
V gene: TRBV24-1
CDR3 DNA: TGTGCCACCGGCTACAGGGGGAACACCGGGGAGCTGTTTTTT
CDR3 protein: CATGYRGNTGELFF

D gene: TRBD2
clone size: few
J gene: TRBJ2-1
V gene: TRBV7-2
CDR3 DNA: TGTGCCAGCAGCCCCGTCGGAACTAGCGGGAAGGGGGAGCAGTTCTTC
CDR3 protein: CASSPVGTSGKGEQFF

D gene: TRBD1
clone size: .
J gene: TRBJ1-1
V gene: TRBV5-1
CDR3 DNA: TGCGCCAGCAGCTCCGGACAGGGAGGGACTGAAGCTTTCTTT
CDR3 protein: CASSSGQGGTEAFF

D gene: .
clone size: .
J gene: TRBJ2-5
V gene: TRBV7-9
CDR3 DNA: TGTGCCAGCAGCTTAGGCGGCTGGCAAGAGACCCAGTACTTC
CDR3 protein: CASSLGGWQETQYF

D gene: .
clone size: .
J gene: TRBJ2-7
V gene: TRBV5-1
CDR3 DNA: TGCGCCAGCAGCTTGGCCCCCGGTTCCTACGAGCAGTACTTC
CDR3 protein: CASSLAPGSYEQYF

D gene: .
clone size: few
J gene: TRBJ1-3
V gene: TRBV4-1
CDR3 DNA: TGCGCCAGCAGCCAAGAGGGTCCCCCGGTTGGTACCACCATATATTTT
CDR3 protein: CASSQEGPPVGTTIYF

D gene: .
clone size: few
J gene: TRBJ1-5
V gene: TRBV4-1
CDR3 DNA: TGCGCCGGCAGCCACGATAACCGGGGCAATCAGCCCCAGCATTTT
CDR3 protein: CAGSHDNRGNQPQHF